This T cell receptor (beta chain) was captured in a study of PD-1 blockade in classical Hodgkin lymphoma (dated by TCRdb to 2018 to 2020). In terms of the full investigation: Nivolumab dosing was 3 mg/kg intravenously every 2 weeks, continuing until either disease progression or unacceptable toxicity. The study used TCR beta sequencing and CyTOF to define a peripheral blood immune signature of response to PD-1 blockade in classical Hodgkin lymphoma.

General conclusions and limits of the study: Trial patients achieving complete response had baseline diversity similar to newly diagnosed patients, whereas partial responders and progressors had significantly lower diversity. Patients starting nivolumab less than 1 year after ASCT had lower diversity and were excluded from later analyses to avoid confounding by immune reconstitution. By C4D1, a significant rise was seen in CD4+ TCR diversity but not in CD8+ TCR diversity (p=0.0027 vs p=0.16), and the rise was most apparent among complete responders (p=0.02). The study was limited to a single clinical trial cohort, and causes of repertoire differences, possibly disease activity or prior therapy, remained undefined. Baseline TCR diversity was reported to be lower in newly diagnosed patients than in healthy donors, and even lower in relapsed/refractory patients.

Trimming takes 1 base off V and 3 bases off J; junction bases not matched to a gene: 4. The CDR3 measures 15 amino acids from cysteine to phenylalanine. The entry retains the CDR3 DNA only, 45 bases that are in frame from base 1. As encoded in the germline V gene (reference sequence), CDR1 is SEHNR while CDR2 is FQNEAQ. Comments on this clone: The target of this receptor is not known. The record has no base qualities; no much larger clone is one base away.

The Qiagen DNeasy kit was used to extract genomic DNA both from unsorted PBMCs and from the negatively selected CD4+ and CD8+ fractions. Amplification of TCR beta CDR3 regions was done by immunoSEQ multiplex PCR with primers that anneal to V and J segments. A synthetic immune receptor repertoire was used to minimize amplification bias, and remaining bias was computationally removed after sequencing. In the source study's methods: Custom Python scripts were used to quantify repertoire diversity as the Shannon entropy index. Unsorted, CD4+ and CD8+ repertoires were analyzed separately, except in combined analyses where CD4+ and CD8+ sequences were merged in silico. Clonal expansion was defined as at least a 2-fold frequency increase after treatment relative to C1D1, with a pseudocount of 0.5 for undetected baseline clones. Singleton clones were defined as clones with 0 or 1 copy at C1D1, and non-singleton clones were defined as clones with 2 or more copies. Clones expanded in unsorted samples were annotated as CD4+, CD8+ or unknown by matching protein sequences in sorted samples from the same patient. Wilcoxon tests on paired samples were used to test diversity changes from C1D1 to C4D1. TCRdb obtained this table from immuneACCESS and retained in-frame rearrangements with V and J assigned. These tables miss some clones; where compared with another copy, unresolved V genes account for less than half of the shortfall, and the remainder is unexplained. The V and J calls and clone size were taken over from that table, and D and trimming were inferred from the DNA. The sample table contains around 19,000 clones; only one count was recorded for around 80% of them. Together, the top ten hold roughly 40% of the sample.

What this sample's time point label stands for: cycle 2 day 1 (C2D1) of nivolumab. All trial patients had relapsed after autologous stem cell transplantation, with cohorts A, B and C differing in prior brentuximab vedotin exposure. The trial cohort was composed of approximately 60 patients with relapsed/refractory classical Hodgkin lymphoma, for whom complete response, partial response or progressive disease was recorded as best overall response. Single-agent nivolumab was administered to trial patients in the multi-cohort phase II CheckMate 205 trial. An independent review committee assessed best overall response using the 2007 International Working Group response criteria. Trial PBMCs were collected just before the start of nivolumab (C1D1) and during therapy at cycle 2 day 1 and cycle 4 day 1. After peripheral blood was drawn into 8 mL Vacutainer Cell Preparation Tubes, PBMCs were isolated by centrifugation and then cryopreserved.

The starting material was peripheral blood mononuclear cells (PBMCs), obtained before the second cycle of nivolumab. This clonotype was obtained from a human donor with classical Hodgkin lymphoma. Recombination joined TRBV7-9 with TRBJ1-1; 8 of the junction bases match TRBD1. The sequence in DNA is TGTGCCAGCAGCTTAGGCCAGGGGGCTGACACTGAAGCTTTCTTT. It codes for CASSLGQGADTEAFF. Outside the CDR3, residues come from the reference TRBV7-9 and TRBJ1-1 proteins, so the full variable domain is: DTGVSQNPRHKITKRGQNVTFRCDPISEHNRLYWYRQTLGQGPEFLTYFQNEAQLEKSRLLSDRFSAERPKGSFSTLEIQRTEQGDSAMYLCASSLGQGADTEAFFGQGTRLTVV.